This note documents a single T cell receptor beta chain sequence. The data were obtained in a study of blood T cell repertoires in COVID-19. About the study: Acute and convalescent COVID-19 samples came from the United States, Italy and Spain. T cells, B-cell-depleted T cells, or PBMCs supplied cDNA or gDNA.

Seattle patients were enrolled while actively infected and followed longitudinally. CDR1 and CDR2 from the germline V gene are MNHEY and SVGAGI. This CDR3 region has 16 residues. Trimming cost V 0 bases and J 8 bases, with 19 bases left between them. Authors' processing steps: By means of reference gene primer amplification, nucleated cell counts were estimated. Method: immunoSEQ multiplex PCR; TCRdb's copy keeps in-frame clones and lacks some. Clonal size and the V and J genes are those of that table, whereas D and trimming came from the DNA. In the table there are 330,000 or so clones, approximately 88% of which are singletons.

The chain has TRBV6-5 and TRBJ1-2; tentative D call: TRBD1 (6 bases). The specimen sequenced was peripheral blood. The source of this sequence is a man aged 25-45 years with COVID-19, enrolled during active disease. The CDR3 DNA reads TGTGCCAGCAGTTACTCAAGCAGGGGTGTAGTGCGCGGCTACACCTTC. As protein: CASSYSSRGVVRGYTF.